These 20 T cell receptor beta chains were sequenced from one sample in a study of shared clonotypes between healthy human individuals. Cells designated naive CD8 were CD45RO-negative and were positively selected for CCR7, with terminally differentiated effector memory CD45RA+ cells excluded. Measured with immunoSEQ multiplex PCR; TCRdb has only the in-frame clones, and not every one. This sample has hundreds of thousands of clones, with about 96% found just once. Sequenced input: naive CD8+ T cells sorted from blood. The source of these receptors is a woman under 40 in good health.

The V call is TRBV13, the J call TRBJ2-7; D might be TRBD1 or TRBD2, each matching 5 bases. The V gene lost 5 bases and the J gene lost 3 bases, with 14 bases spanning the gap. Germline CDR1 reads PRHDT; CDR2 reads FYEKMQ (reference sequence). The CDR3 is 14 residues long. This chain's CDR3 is CASSTRDRNYEQYF. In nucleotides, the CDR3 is TGTGCCAGCAGCACACGGGACCGCAACTACGAGCAGTACTTC.

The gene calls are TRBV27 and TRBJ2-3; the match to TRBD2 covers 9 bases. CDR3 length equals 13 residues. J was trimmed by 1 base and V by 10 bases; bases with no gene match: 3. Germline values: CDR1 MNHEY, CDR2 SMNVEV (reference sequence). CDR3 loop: CATASGGTDTQYF. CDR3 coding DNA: TGTGCCACCGCTAGCGGGGGCACAGATACGCAGTATTTT.

CDR3 coding DNA: TGTGCCAGCAGCGCCTTTGGGGCCCGAGAGACCCAGTACTTC. It encodes CASSAFGARETQYF. The V call is TRBV9, the J call TRBJ2-5; tentative D call: TRBD1 (5 bases). Germline V CDR1 and CDR2: SGDLS, YYNGEE. The germline V and J ends were trimmed by 3 bases and 4 bases, with 13 bases remaining between them. This CDR3 region has 14 residues.

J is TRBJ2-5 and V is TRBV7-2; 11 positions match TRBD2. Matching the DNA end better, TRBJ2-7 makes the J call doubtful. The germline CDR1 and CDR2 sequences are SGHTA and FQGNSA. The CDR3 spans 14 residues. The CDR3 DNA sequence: TGTGCCAGCAGCCCGGGACTAGCGGAATACGAGCAGTACTTC. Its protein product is CASSPGLAEYEQYF.

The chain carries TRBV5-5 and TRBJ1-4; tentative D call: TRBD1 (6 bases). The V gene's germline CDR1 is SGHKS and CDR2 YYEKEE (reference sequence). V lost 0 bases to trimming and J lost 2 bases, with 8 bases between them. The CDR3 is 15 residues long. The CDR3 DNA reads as TGTGCCAGCAGCTTGGAGGGGGAGACTAATGAAAAACTGTTTTTT. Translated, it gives CASSLEGETNEKLFF.

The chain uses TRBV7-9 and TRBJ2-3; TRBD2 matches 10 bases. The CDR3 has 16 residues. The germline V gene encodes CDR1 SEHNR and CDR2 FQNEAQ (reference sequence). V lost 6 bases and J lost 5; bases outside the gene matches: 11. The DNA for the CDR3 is TGTGCCAGCAGACCTACTCTAGCGGGAGTAGGAGATACGCAGTATTTT. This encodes CASRPTLAGVGDTQYF. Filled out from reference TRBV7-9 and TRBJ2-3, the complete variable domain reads DTGVSQNPRHKITKRGQNVTFRCDPISEHNRLYWYRQTLGQGPEFLTYFQNEAQLEKSRLLSDRFSAERPKGSFSTLEIQRTEQGDSAMYLCASRPTLAGVGDTQYFGPGTRLTVL.

CDR3: CASSVAQGANYGYTF. DNA of the CDR3: TGTGCCAGCAGCGTAGCCCAGGGTGCTAACTATGGCTACACCTTC. The V call is TRBV9, the J call TRBJ1-2, with D possibly TRBD1 on 5 matching bases. The CDR3 extends over 15 amino acids. CDR1 and CDR2 (germline): SGDLS, YYNGEE. V was trimmed by 0 bases and J by 0 bases, leaving 9 bases between them. The full variable domain, rest sourced from reference TRBV9 and TRBJ1-2, is DSGVTQTPKHLITATGQRVTLRCSPRSGDLSVYWYQQSLDQGLQFLIQYYNGEERAKGNILERFSAQQFPDLHSELNLSSLELGDSALYFCASSVAQGANYGYTFGSGTRLTVV.

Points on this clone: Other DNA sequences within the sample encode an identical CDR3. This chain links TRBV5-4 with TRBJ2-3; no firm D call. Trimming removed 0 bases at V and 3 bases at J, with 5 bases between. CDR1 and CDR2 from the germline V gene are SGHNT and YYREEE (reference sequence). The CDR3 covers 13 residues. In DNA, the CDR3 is TGTGCCAGCAGCTTGGGACGTACAGATACGCAGTATTTT. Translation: CASSLGRTDTQYF.

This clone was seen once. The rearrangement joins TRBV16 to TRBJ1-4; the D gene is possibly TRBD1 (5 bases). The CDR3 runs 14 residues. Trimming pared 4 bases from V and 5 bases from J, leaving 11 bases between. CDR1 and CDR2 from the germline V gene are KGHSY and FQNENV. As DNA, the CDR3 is TGTGCCAGCAGCCCCAGACAGCGCAATGAAAAACTGTTTTTT. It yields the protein CASSPRQRNEKLFF.

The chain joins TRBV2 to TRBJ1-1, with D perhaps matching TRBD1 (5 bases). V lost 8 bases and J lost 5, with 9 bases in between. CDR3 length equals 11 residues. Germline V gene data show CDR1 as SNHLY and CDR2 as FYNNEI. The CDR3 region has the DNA TGTGCCAGCGGGACCCGGACTGAAGCTTTCTTT. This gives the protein CASGTRTEAFF.

In DNA form, the CDR3 reads TGTGCTTCCAGAGGGAGCTCCTACGAGCAGTACTTC. It specifies CASRGSSYEQYF. This chain connects TRBV28 to TRBJ2-7; possibly TRBD2 for D (5 bases). Germline V gives CDR1 MDHEN, CDR2 SYDVKM. The CDR3 is made up of 12 amino acids.

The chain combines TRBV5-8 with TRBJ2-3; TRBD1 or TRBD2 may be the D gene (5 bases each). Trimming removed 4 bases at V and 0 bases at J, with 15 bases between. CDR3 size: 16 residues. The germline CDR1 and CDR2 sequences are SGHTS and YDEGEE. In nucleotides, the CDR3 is TGTGCCAGCAGCCGAGGGGACGCCTCTAGCACAGATACGCAGTATTTT. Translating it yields CASSRGDASSTDTQYF.

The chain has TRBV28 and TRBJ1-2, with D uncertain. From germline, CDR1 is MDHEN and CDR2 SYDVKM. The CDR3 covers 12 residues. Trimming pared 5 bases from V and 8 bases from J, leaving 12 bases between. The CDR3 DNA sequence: TGTGCCAGCAGTCCGGACCCCACGGGCTACACCTTC. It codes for CASSPDPTGYTF.

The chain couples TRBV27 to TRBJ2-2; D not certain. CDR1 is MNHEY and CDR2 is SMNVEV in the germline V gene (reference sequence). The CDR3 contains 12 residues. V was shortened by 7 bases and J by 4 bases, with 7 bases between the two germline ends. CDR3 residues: CASTDFTGELFF. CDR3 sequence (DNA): TGTGCCAGCACCGATTTCACCGGGGAGCTGTTTTTT.

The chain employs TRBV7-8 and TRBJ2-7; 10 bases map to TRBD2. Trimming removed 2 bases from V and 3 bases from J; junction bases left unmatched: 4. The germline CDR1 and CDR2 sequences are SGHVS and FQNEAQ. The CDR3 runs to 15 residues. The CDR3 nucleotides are TGTGCCAGCAGCTTACTAGCGGGAGTGAACTACGAGCAGTACTTC. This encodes CASSLLAGVNYEQYF.

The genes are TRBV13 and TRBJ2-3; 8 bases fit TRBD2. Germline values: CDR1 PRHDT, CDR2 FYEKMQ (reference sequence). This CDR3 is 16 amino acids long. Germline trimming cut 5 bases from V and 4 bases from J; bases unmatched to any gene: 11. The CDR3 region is CASSRSGSLYADTQYF. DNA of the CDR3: TGTGCCAGCAGCAGAAGCGGGAGTTTGTATGCAGATACGCAGTATTTT.

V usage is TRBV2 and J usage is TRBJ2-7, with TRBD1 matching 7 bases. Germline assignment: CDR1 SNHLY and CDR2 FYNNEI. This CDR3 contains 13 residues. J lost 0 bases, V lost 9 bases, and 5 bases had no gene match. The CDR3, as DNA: TGTGCCAGTCACAGGGGCCTCTCCTACGAGCAGTACTTC. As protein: CASHRGLSYEQYF.

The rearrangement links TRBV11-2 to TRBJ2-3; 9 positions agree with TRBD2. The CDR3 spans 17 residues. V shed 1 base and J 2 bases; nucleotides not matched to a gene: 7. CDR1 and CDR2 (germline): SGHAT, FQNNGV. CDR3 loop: CASSLGASGTITDTQYF. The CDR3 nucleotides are TGTGCCAGCAGCTTAGGGGCTAGCGGGACCATCACAGATACGCAGTATTTT.

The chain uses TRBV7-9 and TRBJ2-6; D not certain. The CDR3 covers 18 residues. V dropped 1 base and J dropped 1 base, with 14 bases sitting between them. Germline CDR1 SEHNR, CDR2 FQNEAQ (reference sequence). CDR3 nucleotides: TGTGCCAGCAGCTTAGAGGCATTTATGGGATCTGGGGCCAACGTCCTGACTTTC. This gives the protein CASSLEAFMGSGANVLTF.

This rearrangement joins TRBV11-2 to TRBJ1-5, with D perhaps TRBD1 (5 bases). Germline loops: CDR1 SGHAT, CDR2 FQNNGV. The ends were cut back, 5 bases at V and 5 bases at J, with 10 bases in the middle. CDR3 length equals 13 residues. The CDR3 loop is CASSEGSDQPQHF. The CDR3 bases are TGTGCCAGCAGCGAGGGGTCTGATCAGCCCCAGCATTTT.